The 29 T cell receptor beta chains listed next were all sequenced from one sample in a study of T cells in Graves' hyperthyroidism and ophthalmopathy. Amplification yielded TCR beta CDR3 regions, with RNA transcripts as the source. With the HTBI primer set, the TCR CDR3 went through a first round of RT-PCR. TCRdb re-called the multiplex PCR reads through MiXCR, storing one row per CDR3 protein. The table lists around 300,000 distinct CDR3 sequences, about an eighth of them singletons, with 7% to 9.5% in the top ten. The material sequenced was blood. The receptors stem from a woman aged 40 to 49 with Graves' hyperthyroidism.

Many counts were recorded for this clonotype. V and J are TRBV3-1 and TRBJ2-2; 10 positions match TRBD2. Germline-derived CDR1 and CDR2 are LGHDT and YNNKEL (reference sequence). CDR3 length: 18 amino acids. V gave up 4 bases and J gave up 4 bases; unmatched junction bases: 12. The CDR3 spells CASSLLTASGSITGELFF. The CDR3 DNA sequence: TGTGCCAGCAGCCTCTTGACCGCTAGCGGGAGCATCACCGGGGAGCTGTTTTTT.

This clonotype was observed many times. The rearrangement uses TRBV12-3 or TRBV12-4 and TRBJ1-5; D is possibly TRBD1 (5 bases). The CDR3 consists of 14 residues. V dropped 9 bases and J dropped 1 base, with 13 bases sitting between them. The CDR3 nucleotides are TGTGCCAGTTGGGGGGGGGGAAGCAATCAGCCCCAGCATTTT. Encoded protein: CASWGGGSNQPQHF.

The genes are TRBV19 and TRBJ2-7; D may be TRBD1 (5 bases). This CDR3 is built from 14 residues. The ends were cut back, 5 bases at V and 4 bases at J, with 15 bases in the middle. Germline loops: CDR1 LNHDA, CDR2 SQIVND (reference sequence). The CDR3 loop is CASSSPPTVYEQYF. As DNA, the CDR3 is TGTGCCAGTAGTTCTCCTCCGACAGTTTACGAGCAGTACTTC.

This clonotype was counted at least ten times. The gene calls are TRBV13 and TRBJ2-1; D may be TRBD2 (5 bases). The CDR3 contains 16 residues. V lost 3 bases and J 0 bases, leaving 12 bases between the germline ends. CDR1 PRHDT and CDR2 FYEKMQ come from the germline V gene (reference sequence). In DNA form, the CDR3 reads TGTGCCAGCAGCTTTGGGCGGGCTGTCTCCTACAATGAGCAGTTCTTC. This gives the protein CASSFGRAVSYNEQFF.

This clonotype has just one count. This chain joins TRBV9 and TRBJ1-1, with D uncertain. Germline CDR1 is SGDLS and CDR2 is YYNGEE. The CDR3 extends over 13 amino acids. Deletions cut 2 bases from V and 6 bases from J, with 11 bases between. The CDR3 region has the DNA TGTGCCAGCAGCGTGGGAGAGCGCGCTGAAGCTTTCTTT. It codes for CASSVGERAEAFF.

This clonotype has ten or more counts. The rearrangement joins TRBV6-1 to TRBJ2-7; 9 nucleotides line up with TRBD2. Trimming took 2 bases from V and 4 from J; bases not matched to a gene: 6. Looked up from germline, CDR1 is MNHNS and CDR2 is SASEGT. This CDR3 is built from 15 residues. CDR3 loop: CASSERETSGYEQYF. In DNA form, the CDR3 reads TGTGCCAGCAGTGAAAGAGAGACTAGCGGTTACGAGCAGTACTTC.

The rearrangement joins TRBV7-9 to TRBJ2-3; maybe TRBD1 (6 bases). The V end was cut by 4 bases, the J end by 5 bases, with 13 bases between. The CDR3 consists of 14 residues. CDR1 and CDR2 from the germline V gene are SEHNR and FQNEAQ (reference sequence). The CDR3 region has the DNA TGTGCCAGCAGCTCGCAGGGGTGGGAAGATACGCAGTATTTT. Translated, it gives CASSSQGWEDTQYF.

This clonotype was picked up many times. This chain connects TRBV27 to TRBJ1-4; tentative D call: TRBD1 (6 bases). The CDR3 length is 14 residues. V gave up 0 bases and J gave up 8 bases, with 10 bases separating them. Germline CDR1 is MNHEY and CDR2 is SMNVEV (reference sequence). The CDR3 DNA sequence: TGTGCCAGCAGTTTATCCCGGACAGTCGAAAAACTGTTTTTT. Protein: CASSLSRTVEKLFF.

This clonotype was detected many times. The rearrangement joins TRBV19 to TRBJ1-1; TRBD1 matches at 7 bases. V gave up 4 bases and J gave up 5 bases; unmatched junction bases: 7. CDR3 size: 14 residues. The germline CDR1 and CDR2 sequences are LNHDA and SQIVND (reference sequence). The CDR3 sequence is CASSTRQGWTEAFF. CDR3 coding DNA: TGTGCCAGTAGTACAAGACAGGGCTGGACTGAAGCTTTCTTT. The full variable domain, its missing parts supplied by reference TRBV19 and TRBJ1-1, is DGGITQSPKYLFRKEGQNVTLSCEQNLNHDAMYWYRQDPGQGLRLIYYSQIVNDFQKGDIAEGYSVSREKKESFPLTVTSAQKNPTAFYLCASSTRQGWTEAFFGQGTRLTVV.

This clonotype was seen at least ten times. The chain links TRBV6-1 to TRBJ2-1; 10 bases map to TRBD2. This CDR3 is built from 14 residues. The trim removed 8 bases at V and 9 bases at J, leaving 10 bases unmatched. The germline V gene encodes CDR1 MNHNS and CDR2 SASEGT. CDR3 protein: CASCLAGGRGEQFF. The CDR3 DNA is TGTGCCAGCTGCTTAGCGGGAGGCCGTGGTGAGCAGTTCTTC.

Many counts were recorded for this clonotype. The chain has TRBV27 and TRBJ1-2, with D possibly being TRBD1 (6 bases). Germline lookup yields CDR1 MNHEY and CDR2 SMNVEV (reference sequence). Trimming removed 2 bases from V and 4 bases from J, with 11 bases in between. The CDR3 totals 14 residues. The CDR3 spells CASSLVPGAYGYTF. The CDR3 nucleotides read TGTGCCAGCAGTTTAGTACCAGGGGCCTATGGCTACACCTTC.

In this sample, this clonotype turned up many times. The rearrangement uses TRBV10-3 and TRBJ2-3, with unresolved D. V shed 3 bases and J shed 1 base, with 11 bases lying between them. The CDR3 loop spans 15 amino acids. Germline assignment: CDR1 ENHRY and CDR2 SYGVKD. CDR3 DNA: TGTGCCATCAGTGACATAAATCTGGGCACAGATACGCAGTATTTT. Its translation is CAISDINLGTDTQYF.

This clonotype was counted at least ten times. The chain joins TRBV12-3 or TRBV12-4 to TRBJ2-7; no clear D. The V end was cut by 1 base, the J end by 1 base, with 11 bases between. The CDR3 sequence is 15 residues long. CDR3 DNA: TGTGCCAGCAGTTTAGGGCCAGGCCCTTCCTACGAGCAGTACTTC. It translates to CASSLGPGPSYEQYF.

At least ten counts were recorded for this clonotype. The rearrangement uses TRBV7-9 and TRBJ1-2; D might be TRBD1 (6 bases). With 5 bases removed from V and 3 bases from J, the gap between germline ends came to 16 bases. The CDR3 length is 15 residues. Germline V gene lookup returns CDR1 SEHNR and CDR2 FQNEAQ (reference sequence). CDR3 nucleotides: TGTGCCAGCAGCCCTGGGGGGCAGGCCGACTATGGCTACACCTTC. Translating gives CASSPGGQADYGYTF.

This clonotype was counted at least ten times. The chain uses TRBV3-1 and TRBJ2-1; 10 positions agree with TRBD2. CDR1 is LGHDT, CDR2 YNNKEL, per germline (reference sequence). This CDR3 spans 14 amino acids. The V gene end was trimmed by 4 bases and the J gene end by 9 bases; junction bases not matched to a gene: 6. DNA of the CDR3: TGTGCCAGCAGCCGGACTAGCGGCAAGATTGAGCAGTTCTTC. It yields the protein CASSRTSGKIEQFF.

This clonotype was seen a single time. A much larger clone differs from this one at a single base, so this may be a read error. The chain carries TRBV20-1 and TRBJ2-7; 8 bases match TRBD2. The germline CDR1 and CDR2 sequences are DFQATT and SNEGSKA (reference sequence). V lost 0 bases, J lost 9 bases, and 7 bases stayed unmatched. This CDR3 is 13 amino acids long. The CDR3 protein is CSAREPGGPWQYF. CDR3 nucleotides: TGCAGTGCTAGAGAGCCGGGAGGGCCCTGGCAGTACTTC.

This clonotype was picked up many times. The V and J genes are TRBV6-5 and TRBJ1-1; tentative D call: TRBD1 (6 bases). The ends were cut back, 6 bases at V and 6 bases at J, with 20 bases in the middle. Germline V lookup: CDR1 MNHEY, CDR2 SVGAGI. The CDR3 is made up of 15 amino acids. The CDR3 nucleotides are TGTGCCAGCAGAAAAGGACAGATATCCAGGGCTGAAGCTTTCTTT. Its protein product is CASRKGQISRAEAFF.

This clonotype was seen ten or more times. The chain combines TRBV12-3 or TRBV12-4 with TRBJ2-1, with D possibly being TRBD1 (5 bases). This CDR3 is built from 12 residues. Trimming left V 3 bases short and J 9 bases short, with 9 bases between. This chain's CDR3 is CASSFRTIEQFF. CDR3 nucleotide sequence: TGTGCCAGCAGTTTTCGGACAATTGAGCAGTTCTTC.

The genes are TRBV19 and TRBJ1-2; a possible D gene is TRBD1 (6 bases). The CDR3 spans 15 residues. V lost 6 bases, J lost 3 bases, and 17 bases lay in between. CDR1 and CDR2 from the germline V gene are LNHDA and SQIVND (reference sequence). CDR3 loop: CASRTSGTLYYGYTF. In DNA form, the CDR3 reads TGTGCCAGTAGAACATCCGGGACACTGTACTATGGCTACACCTTC.

The sample holds many counts of this clonotype. The chain is built from TRBV28 and TRBJ1-1, with D unclear. CDR1 is MDHEN, CDR2 SYDVKM, per germline. The CDR3 contains 14 residues. As DNA, the CDR3 is TGTGCAGCGTCCCCCCGATCGTCGAACACTGAAGCTTTCTTT. The encoded protein is CAASPRSSNTEAFF. Supplemented by reference TRBV28 and TRBJ1-1, the full variable domain reads DVKVTQSSRYLVKRTGEKVFLECVQDMDHENMFWYRQDPGLGLRLIYFSYDVKMKEKGDIPEGYSVSREKKERFSLILESASTNQTSMYLCAASPRSSNTEAFFGQGTRLTVV.

The rearrangement joins TRBV28 to TRBJ2-7, with D possibly matching TRBD1 (5 bases). The germline gives CDR1 MDHEN, CDR2 SYDVKM. Trimming left V 7 bases short and J 9 bases short, with 22 bases between. This CDR3 has 14 amino acids. The CDR3 nucleotides are TGTGCCAGCACCGTTCAGGGCTCCTCTCACGGGCAGTACTTC. It translates to CASTVQGSSHGQYF.

This clonotype has just a few counts. The rearrangement joins TRBV4-2 to TRBJ2-7; 10 nucleotides line up with TRBD1. The germline CDR1 and CDR2 sequences are LGHNA and YNFKEQ. The CDR3 length is 15 residues. The V segment lost 3 bases and the J segment 4 bases; nucleotides outside the gene matches: 6. In nucleotides, the CDR3 is TGTGCCAGCAGCCAGAGAGACAGGGGGCTATACGAGCAGTACTTC. Translation gives CASSQRDRGLYEQYF.

This clonotype was counted ten times or more. The chain links TRBV24-1 to TRBJ2-7, with D possibly TRBD2 on 7 matching bases. From germline, CDR1 is KGHDR and CDR2 SFDVKD. The V and J ends lost 6 bases and 0 bases respectively, with 11 bases between them. This CDR3 is built from 14 residues. This CDR3 is CATSQGGGSYEQYF. In DNA form, the CDR3 reads TGTGCCACCAGTCAAGGGGGGGGCTCCTACGAGCAGTACTTC.

The table lists this clonotype with a count of one. The chain uses TRBV7-9 and TRBJ2-5; 9 bases line up with TRBD2. The length of the CDR3 is 15 residues. The germline V gene encodes CDR1 SEHNR and CDR2 FQNEAQ (reference sequence). Trimming removed 2 bases from V and 9 bases from J; junction bases left unmatched: 10. CDR3 bases: TGTGCCAGCAGCTTACCCCCTAGCGGGACGGAGGCCCAGTACTTC. It encodes CASSLPPSGTEAQYF.

The table lists this clonotype with many counts. The V gene is TRBV7-9, the J gene TRBJ2-7, with 10 positions matching TRBD2. The germline V gene has CDR1 SEHNR and CDR2 FQNEAQ (reference sequence). V shed 4 bases, J shed 7 bases, and the junction held 10 bases outside the gene matches. The CDR3 loop spans 15 amino acids. In DNA form, the CDR3 reads TGTGCCAGCAGCTCCCTCCTAGCGGGAGCTTGGGAGCAGTACTTC. Encoded protein: CASSSLLAGAWEQYF.

This clonotype was seen many times. The V and J genes are TRBV20-1 and TRBJ2-7; 8 nucleotides agree with TRBD1. The CDR3 is 13 residues long. Germline assignment: CDR1 DFQATT and CDR2 SNEGSKA (reference sequence). Trimming cost V 6 bases and J 0 bases; bases outside gene matches: 4. The CDR3 sequence is CSAPTGGSYEQYF. As DNA, the CDR3 is TGCAGTGCCCCAACAGGGGGCTCCTACGAGCAGTACTTC.

This clonotype showed up just a few times. The chain couples TRBV18 to TRBJ1-6, with D uncertain. Germline V lookup: CDR1 KGHSH, CDR2 LQKENI. Trimming left V 3 bases short and J 7 bases short, with 13 bases between. CDR3 length: 15 residues. CDR3 sequence reads: CASSPSQNLNSPLHF. The CDR3 bases are TGTGCCAGCTCACCCTCACAGAACCTAAATTCACCCCTCCACTTT.

The rearrangement links TRBV20-1 to TRBJ1-1; D is possibly TRBD1 (5 bases). This CDR3 region has 13 residues. The V gene's germline CDR1 is DFQATT and CDR2 SNEGSKA (reference sequence). Deletions cut 0 bases from V and 5 bases from J, with 10 bases between. The CDR3 protein is CSARDRGSTEAFF. The CDR3 bases are TGCAGTGCTAGAGATCGGGGGAGTACTGAAGCTTTCTTT.

This clonotype was seen ten or more times. The rearrangement links TRBV2 to TRBJ1-2, with 11 bases identical to TRBD1. The CDR3 contains 18 residues. Germline values: CDR1 SNHLY, CDR2 FYNNEI. Trimming at V came to 1 base and at J to 0 bases, leaving 7 bases not matched to a gene. CDR3 sequence (DNA): TGTGCCAGCAGTGAAGAACGCGGGACAGGGGGAGCTAACTATGGCTACACCTTC. Translating it yields CASSEERGTGGANYGYTF.